The 2 T cell receptor beta chains reported below all come from one sample, sequenced in a study of T cell responses to AZD1222 COVID-19 vaccine. Sequencing was performed with immunoSEQ multiplex PCR; in TCRdb, only in-frame clones are kept and a portion is missing. The sample has more than 95,000 clones, about 88% seen once. This material consisted of peripheral blood, taken on day 0 of AZD1222 vaccination. Receptors originate from an adult in good health.

The chain has TRBV11-1 and TRBJ1-2; 11 nucleotides align to TRBD1. The CDR3 is made up of 15 amino acids. Germline V gives CDR1 SGHAT, CDR2 FQDESV (reference sequence). V trimming: 5 bases; J trimming: 5 bases; junction bases outside the gene matches: 7. CDR3 sequence: CASSATGTGGYGYTF. DNA of the CDR3: TGTGCCAGCAGCGCCACCGGGACAGGGGGTTATGGCTACACCTTC.

V gene TRBV4-1 combines with J gene TRBJ1-2; the D is unclear. The CDR3 consists of 12 residues. Trimming shortened V by 1 base and J by 8 bases, and 8 bases separated the two germline ends. Germline values: CDR1 MGHRA, CDR2 YSYEKL. The CDR3 region is CASSQGSRGYTF. CDR3 coding DNA: TGCGCCAGCAGCCAAGGGTCAAGAGGCTACACCTTC.